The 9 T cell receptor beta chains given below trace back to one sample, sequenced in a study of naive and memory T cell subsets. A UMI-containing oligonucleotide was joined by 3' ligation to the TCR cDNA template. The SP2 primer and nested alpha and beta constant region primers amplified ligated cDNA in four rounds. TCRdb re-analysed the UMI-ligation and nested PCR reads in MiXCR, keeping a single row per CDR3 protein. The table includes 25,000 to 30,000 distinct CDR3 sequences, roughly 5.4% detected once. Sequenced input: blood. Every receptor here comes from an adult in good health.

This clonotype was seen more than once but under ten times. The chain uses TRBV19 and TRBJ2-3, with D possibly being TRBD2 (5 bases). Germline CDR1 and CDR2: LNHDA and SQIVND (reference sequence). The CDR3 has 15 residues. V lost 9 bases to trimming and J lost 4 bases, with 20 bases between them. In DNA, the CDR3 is TGTGCCAGCGGGGAACAAGGGTTCGACGCAGATACGCAGTATTTT. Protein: CASGEQGFDADTQYF.

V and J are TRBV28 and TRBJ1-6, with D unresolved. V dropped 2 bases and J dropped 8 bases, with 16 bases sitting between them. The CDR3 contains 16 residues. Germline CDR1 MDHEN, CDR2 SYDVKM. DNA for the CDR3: TGTGCCAGCAGTTTAAATGGACTTTCGCTATATTCACCCCTCCACTTT. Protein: CASSLNGLSLYSPLHF. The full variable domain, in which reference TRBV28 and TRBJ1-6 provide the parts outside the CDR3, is DVKVTQSSRYLVKRTGEKVFLECVQDMDHENMFWYRQDPGLGLRLIYFSYDVKMKEKGDIPEGYSVSREKKERFSLILESASTNQTSMYLCASSLNGLSLYSPLHFGNGTRLTVT.

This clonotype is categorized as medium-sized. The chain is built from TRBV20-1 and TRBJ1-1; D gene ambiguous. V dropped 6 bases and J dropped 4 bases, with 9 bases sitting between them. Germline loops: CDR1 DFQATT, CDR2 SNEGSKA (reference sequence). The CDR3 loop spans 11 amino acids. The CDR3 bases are TGCAGTGCCCCTACATCCACTGAAGCTTTCTTT. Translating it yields CSAPTSTEAFF.

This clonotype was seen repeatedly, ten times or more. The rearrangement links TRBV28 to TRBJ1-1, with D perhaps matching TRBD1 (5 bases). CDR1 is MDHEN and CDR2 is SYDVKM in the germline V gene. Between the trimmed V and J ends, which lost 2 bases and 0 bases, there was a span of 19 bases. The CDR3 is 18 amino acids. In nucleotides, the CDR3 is TGTGCCAGCAGTTTAGGAGGTGACAGACCCGGTATGAACACTGAAGCTTTCTTT. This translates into CASSLGGDRPGMNTEAFF.

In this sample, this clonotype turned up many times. This CDR3 is CASSLGADTMNTEAFF. The CDR3, as DNA: TGCGCCAGCAGCTTGGGGGCAGATACTATGAACACTGAAGCTTTCTTT. V gene TRBV5-1 combines with J gene TRBJ1-1; no definite D call. Germline CDR1 is SGHRS and CDR2 is YFSETQ. The CDR3 loop spans 16 amino acids. V lost 0 bases to trimming and J lost 0 bases, with 12 bases between them.

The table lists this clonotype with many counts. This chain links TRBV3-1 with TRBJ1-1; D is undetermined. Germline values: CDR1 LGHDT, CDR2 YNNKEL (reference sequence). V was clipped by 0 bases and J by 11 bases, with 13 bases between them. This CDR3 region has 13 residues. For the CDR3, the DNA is TGTGCCAGCAGCCAAGATCGGAGGGTTGCGGCTTTCTTT. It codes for CASSQDRRVAAFF.

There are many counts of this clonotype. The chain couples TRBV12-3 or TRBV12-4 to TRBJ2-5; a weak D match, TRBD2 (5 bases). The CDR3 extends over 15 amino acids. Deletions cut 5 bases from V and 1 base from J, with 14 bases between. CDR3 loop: CASSPGLSSQETQYF. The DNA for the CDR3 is TGTGCCAGCAGTCCCGGACTTTCCTCCCAAGAGACCCAGTACTTC.

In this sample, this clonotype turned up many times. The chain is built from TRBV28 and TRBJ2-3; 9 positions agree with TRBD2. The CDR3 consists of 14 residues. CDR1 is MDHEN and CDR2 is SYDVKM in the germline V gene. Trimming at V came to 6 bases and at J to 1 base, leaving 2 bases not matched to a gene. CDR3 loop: CASRRGGGTDTQYF. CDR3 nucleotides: TGTGCCAGCAGGCGGGGGGGGGGCACAGATACGCAGTATTTT.

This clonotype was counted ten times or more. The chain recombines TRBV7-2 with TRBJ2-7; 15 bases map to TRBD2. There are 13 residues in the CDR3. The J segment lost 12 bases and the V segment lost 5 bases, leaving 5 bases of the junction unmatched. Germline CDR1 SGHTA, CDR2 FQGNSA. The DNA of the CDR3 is TGTGCCAGCAGCCTGGGACTAGCGGGAGGCACGTACTTC. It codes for CASSLGLAGGTYF.